The entry below describes one TCR beta chain. This record belongs to a study of OX40 agonist ivuxolimab in advanced cancers. Assay used: immunoSEQ multiplex PCR; TCRdb lists only in-frame clones, some missing. The sample includes more than 65,000 clones, roughly 90% of them seen just once. Germline-derived CDR1 and CDR2 are SGHDT and YYEEEE. The J segment lost 3 bases and the V segment lost 3 bases, leaving 2 bases of the junction unmatched. The CDR3 has 14 residues. The chain carries TRBV5-6 and TRBJ2-5; 10 nucleotides agree with TRBD2. Here the sequenced sample was CD4+ or CD8+ T cells sorted from blood, taken in a trial of the OX40 agonist ivuxolimab. The receptor's source is an adult with an advanced solid tumor such as melanoma, head and neck, liver or kidney cancer. The CDR3 DNA follows: TGTGCCAGCAGCTGGGGGACTAGCGAAGAGACCCAGTACTTC. It encodes CASSWGTSEETQYF.